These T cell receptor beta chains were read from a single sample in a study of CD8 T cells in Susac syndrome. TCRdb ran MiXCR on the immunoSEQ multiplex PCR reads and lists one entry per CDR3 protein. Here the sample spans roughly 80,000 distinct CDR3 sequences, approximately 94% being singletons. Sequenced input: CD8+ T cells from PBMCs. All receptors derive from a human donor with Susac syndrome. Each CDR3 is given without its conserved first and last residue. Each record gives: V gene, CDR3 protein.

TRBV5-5,ASSTGGGINSPLH
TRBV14,ASRDRANTEAF
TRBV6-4,ASSDSFGNHEQF
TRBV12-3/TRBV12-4,ASGPPAANEQF
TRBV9,ASSAAQRGGYT
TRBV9,ASSVESRPNTIY
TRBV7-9,ASSLGTGQYEQY
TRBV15,ATSRDLYSNQPQH
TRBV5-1,ASSLGEIGTDTQY
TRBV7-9,ASSGDRGYEQY
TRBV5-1,ASSLRSAYEQY
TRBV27,ASSYRTGGDGYT
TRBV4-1,ASSPRGFARHGYT
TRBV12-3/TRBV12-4,ASSRQRTADIQY
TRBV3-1,ASSQGEGSNSPLH
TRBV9,ASSVDGGTSSGTQY